These T cell receptor beta chains were read from a single sample in a study of T cells in Graves' hyperthyroidism and ophthalmopathy. TCRdb reanalysed the multiplex PCR reads using MiXCR and keeps one entry per CDR3 protein. The table lists approximately 600,000 distinct CDR3 sequences, roughly 20% of them singletons, with under 35% in the top ten. The sequenced sample was blood. These receptors came from a man aged 30 to 45 with Graves' ophthalmopathy. CDR3s include the opening cysteine and the closing phenylalanine or tryptophan. Each record gives: J gene, V gene, D gene, clone size, CDR3 protein, CDR3 DNA. A D gene is named only where the DNA matches it firmly. Size is omitted from some rows. Given values are once, few, many or a class for expanded clones.

>TRBJ2-7|TRBV6-1|TRBD1|many
CASREPGTGTYEQYF
TGTGCCAGCAGGGAACCCGGGACAGGGACCTACGAGCAGTACTTC
>TRBJ2-1|TRBV3-1|.|.
CASSQLSNEQFF
TGTGCCAGCAGCCAATTATCCAATGAGCAGTTCTTC
>TRBJ2-5|TRBV7-6|.|.
CASASGARGGVETQYF
TGTGCCAGCGCATCTGGCGCTAGAGGAGGGGTTGAGACCCAGTACTTC
>TRBJ2-7|TRBV15|.|many
CATSRPGDYEQYF
TGTGCCACCAGCAGGCCCGGGGACTACGAGCAGTACTTC
>TRBJ2-5|TRBV25-1|.|few
CASSPRAFEGETQYF
TGTGCCAGCAGTCCGCGGGCGTTCGAGGGGGAGACCCAGTACTTC
>TRBJ1-1|TRBV7-2|.|few
CASSLVSFEAFF
TGTGCCAGCAGCTTAGTCAGCTTTGAAGCTTTCTTT
>TRBJ2-1|TRBV20-1|TRBD2|few
CSARLAGRAYNEQFF
TGCAGTGCTAGACTAGCGGGGAGAGCCTACAATGAGCAGTTCTTC
>TRBJ1-2|TRBV9|.|.
CASSVDLGKDYGYTF
TGTGCCAGCAGCGTAGATCTGGGGAAGGACTATGGCTACACCTTC
>TRBJ2-7|TRBV11-2|.|many
CASSLNRGTNEQYF
TGTGCCAGCAGCTTAAACAGGGGGACTAACGAGCAGTACTTC
>TRBJ2-2|TRBV20-1|TRBD2|many
CSADAPSGRADGELFF
TGCAGTGCTGACGCTCCTAGCGGGAGGGCCGACGGGGAGCTGTTTTTT
>TRBJ1-1|TRBV7-9|TRBD1|.
CASSLRRRGPLNTEAFF
TGTGCCAGCAGCTTACGTCGTAGGGGGCCCCTGAACACTGAAGCTTTCTTT
>TRBJ2-7|TRBV5-6|TRBD1|.
CASSSILDRGSYEQYF
TGTGCCAGCAGCTCCATCCTGGACAGGGGTTCTTACGAGCAGTACTTC
>TRBJ2-7|TRBV12-3/TRBV12-4|TRBD2|many
CASSFGGRAGEQYF
TGTGCCAGCAGTTTTGGCGGGAGGGCAGGGGAGCAGTACTTC